This is a list of T cell receptor beta chains from one sample in a study of shared clonotypes between healthy human individuals. Assay: immunoSEQ multiplex PCR; the TCRdb copy retains only in-frame clones and omits some. The table has 2 million to 2.5 million clones, 80% to 95% seen once. Material: naive CD4+ T cells from PBMCs. These receptor sequences come from a man between 18 and 29 years old in good health. Some clones in this sample may be carry-over from other donors' samples. Each CDR3 is given with its conserved first and last residue. The D gene is left open where the match is weak. The size entry is marked missing in some rows and otherwise reads once, few, many or a size class.

j_call d_call clone_size v_call cdr3_nt cdr3_aa
TRBJ2-7 TRBD2 NA TRBV30 TGTGCCTGGGAGCCGGGACTAGTTTACGAGCAGTACTTC CAWEPGLVYEQYF
TRBJ2-3 NA NA TRBV18 TGTGCCAGCTCACAACAAGGGGTGGGGACAGATACGCAGTATTTT CASSQQGVGTDTQYF
TRBJ2-3 TRBD2 NA TRBV7-9 TGTGCCAGCAGCGGAGAGGTCCAGCGGGGGCTCACAGATACGCAGTATTTT CASSGEVQRGLTDTQYF
TRBJ1-1 NA NA TRBV28 TGTGCCAGCAGTTCTAACCGGGACCGGAACACTGAAGCTTTCTTT CASSSNRDRNTEAFF
TRBJ1-1 TRBD1 NA TRBV2 TGTGCCAGCAGTGACAGGGGGACTGAAGCTTTCTTT CASSDRGTEAFF
TRBJ2-7 TRBD2 NA TRBV5-5 TGTGCCAGCAGCTTGCGACTAGCGGGAGGTTACTCCTACGAGCAGTACTTC CASSLRLAGGYSYEQYF
TRBJ2-5 NA NA TRBV7-9 TGTGCCAGCAGCTTAGGGGGACCCAGCCGGGGAGAGACCCAGTACTTC CASSLGGPSRGETQYF
TRBJ2-3 NA NA TRBV27 TGTGCCAGCAGAGACTCAGCGCTCATTAGCACAGATACGCAGTATTTT CASRDSALISTDTQYF
TRBJ1-1 TRBD1 NA TRBV11-3 TGTGCCAGCAGCCCCACAGGACAGGCCAACGGGGCTTTCTTT CASSPTGQANGAFF
TRBJ2-2 TRBD1 once TRBV28 TGTGCCAGCAACCCGACAGGGGCTAACACCGGGGAGCTGTTTTTT CASNPTGANTGELFF
TRBJ2-5 TRBD1 NA TRBV6-5 TGTGCCAGCAGTAAGCCGGGACAGGGGTCGGAGACCCAGTACTTC CASSKPGQGSETQYF
TRBJ2-7 TRBD1 NA TRBV28 TGTGCCAGCAGACCCGGGACAGGGGTTTCCTACGAGCAGTACTTC CASRPGTGVSYEQYF
TRBJ2-4 TRBD1 NA TRBV5-4 TGTGCCAGCAGCTCGGGACAGGGGGACAAAAACATTCAGTACTTC CASSSGQGDKNIQYF
TRBJ1-4 NA NA TRBV5-1 TGCGCCAGCAGCCCAGGCGACTCTGAGGAAAAACTGTTTTTT CASSPGDSEEKLFF
TRBJ2-7 NA NA TRBV5-8 TGTGCCAGCAGCTCAGGGTTCCACGAGCAGTACTTC CASSSGFHEQYF
TRBJ1-2 TRBD1 NA TRBV6-1 TGTGCCAGCAGTGAGACAGGGTTCTATGGCTACACCTTC CASSETGFYGYTF
TRBJ2-4 NA few TRBV20-1 TGCAGTGCTAGTCGGGGCATAGATCTGTACTTC CSASRGIDLYF
TRBJ2-2 NA NA TRBV2 TGTGCCAGCAGTGTATTGGGCAGGGCAGCCGGGGAGCTGTTTTTT CASSVLGRAAGELFF
TRBJ1-1 NA once TRBV5-1 TGCGCCAGCAGCTTGGTGTCTTCTGGGACTGAAGCTTTCTTT CASSLVSSGTEAFF
TRBJ2-3 NA NA TRBV2 TGTGCCAGCACCTCGGCCCCGGGGATGTATTTT CASTSAPGMYF